The 28 T cell receptor beta chains below all came from one sample that was sequenced in a study of T cells in Graves' hyperthyroidism and ophthalmopathy. Template material for amplifying TCR beta CDR3 regions consisted of RNA transcripts. First-round RT-PCR with HTBI primers amplified the TCR CDR3 region. TCRdb fed the multiplex PCR reads into MiXCR, producing one record per CDR3 protein. This sample carries about 600,000 distinct CDR3 sequences, roughly a sixth of them seen once, and the ten largest clones take roughly 3%. Sequenced input: blood. The receptors were gathered from a woman in her 40s with Graves' ophthalmopathy.

This clonotype was detected a few times. This rearrangement joins TRBV9 to TRBJ2-7; TRBD2 aligns across 8 bases. CDR1 SGDLS and CDR2 YYNGEE come from the germline V gene. V lost 3 bases to trimming and J lost 6 bases; unmatched junction nucleotides: 8. The CDR3 is 14 residues long. The CDR3 DNA follows: TGTGCCAGCAGCGGGGGACTAGAGAGTGGCGAGCAGTACTTC. It is translated as CASSGGLESGEQYF.

This clonotype was detected once. This clone may be a read error of a much larger clone one base away. V is TRBV7-9 and J is TRBJ1-1; the match to TRBD1 covers 7 bases. The CDR3 has 13 residues. J lost 12 bases, V lost 1 base, and 8 bases had no gene match. Germline assignment: CDR1 SEHNR and CDR2 FQNEAQ (reference sequence). The CDR3 sequence is CASSLDWDSKSFF. For the CDR3, the DNA is TGTGCCAGCAGCTTAGATTGGGACAGTAAATCTTTCTTT. The whole variable domain, filled in from reference TRBV7-9 and TRBJ1-1, reads DTGVSQNPRHKITKRGQNVTFRCDPISEHNRLYWYRQTLGQGPEFLTYFQNEAQLEKSRLLSDRFSAERPKGSFSTLEIQRTEQGDSAMYLCASSLDWDSKSFFGQGTRLTVV.

The J gene is TRBJ2-3, the V gene TRBV28; 10 bases are shared with TRBD2. The V gene end was trimmed by 6 bases and the J gene end by 5 bases; junction bases not matched to a gene: 5. CDR3 length: 14 amino acids. CDR1 is MDHEN, CDR2 SYDVKM, per germline. CDR3 DNA: TGTGCCAGCAGCCCGATAGCGGGAGGAGATACGCAGTATTTT. Amino acid sequence: CASSPIAGGDTQYF. The whole variable domain, remainder taken from reference TRBV28 and TRBJ2-3, is DVKVTQSSRYLVKRTGEKVFLECVQDMDHENMFWYRQDPGLGLRLIYFSYDVKMKEKGDIPEGYSVSREKKERFSLILESASTNQTSMYLCASSPIAGGDTQYFGPGTRLTVL.

This clonotype was picked up a small number of times. Being one base from a much bigger clone, this may be a read error. J is TRBJ2-5 and V is TRBV7-9; TRBD2 might be the D (6 bases). Trimming left V 5 bases short and J 7 bases short, with 20 bases between. The germline CDR1 and CDR2 sequences are SEHNR and FQNEAQ (reference sequence). CDR3 length: 15 residues. Here the CDR3 reads CASSTRLDRGGTQYF. The CDR3 coding sequence is TGTGCCAGCAGCACGCGACTAGATCGAGGAGGGACCCAGTACTTC.

This clonotype was seen ten or more times. The CDR3 region is CASRQGDEAFF. The DNA for the CDR3 is TGTGCCAGTCGACAGGGTGATGAAGCTTTCTTT. The chain carries TRBV18 and TRBJ1-1; 7 nucleotides agree with TRBD1. Germline values: CDR1 KGHSH, CDR2 LQKENI. This CDR3 is 11 amino acids long. V shed 9 bases, J shed 7 bases, and the junction held 5 bases outside the gene matches.

This clonotype was seen once. The chain is built from TRBV28 and TRBJ2-1, with 12 nucleotides matching TRBD2. V lost 5 bases and J lost 8; bases outside the gene matches: 10. The CDR3 contains 16 residues. Germline CDR1 MDHEN, CDR2 SYDVKM. The CDR3 DNA reads as TGTGCCAGCAGTACTAGCACGCTAGCGGGGGGGGATGAGCAGTTCTTC. Its protein is CASSTSTLAGGDEQFF.

This clonotype was recorded a few times. The chain employs TRBV10-3 and TRBJ2-7; the D gene is possibly TRBD2 (6 bases). The V gene lost 3 bases and the J gene lost 6 bases, with 12 bases spanning the gap. This CDR3 comprises 13 residues. The germline CDR1 and CDR2 sequences are ENHRY and SYGVKD. This CDR3 reads CAISDPGDLEQYF. CDR3 bases: TGTGCCATCAGTGACCCGGGAGACCTCGAGCAGTACTTC.

The sample holds many counts of this clonotype. This rearrangement joins TRBV6-5 to TRBJ1-3; a possible D gene is TRBD1 (6 bases). This CDR3 is 17 amino acids long. The germline V and J ends were trimmed by 1 base and 1 base, with 14 bases remaining between them. CDR1 MNHEY and CDR2 SVGAGI come from the germline V gene. The CDR3 protein is CASSYYGQIASGNTIYF. The CDR3 DNA follows: TGTGCCAGCAGTTACTATGGACAGATCGCTTCTGGAAACACCATATATTTT.

This chain joins TRBV29-1 and TRBJ2-1; 7 bases match TRBD2. Losses at the gene ends were 3 bases for V and 6 bases for J; bases not matched to a gene: 11. The germline V gene has CDR1 SQVTM and CDR2 ANQGSEA. The length of the CDR3 is 15 residues. CDR3 DNA: TGCAGCGTTGATCTGTCTACTAGCGTGGGCAATGAGCAGTTCTTC. This gives the protein CSVDLSTSVGNEQFF.

The sample holds many counts of this clonotype. V and J are TRBV2 and TRBJ1-5, with D hard to call. The length of the CDR3 is 13 residues. Trimming took off 4 bases at V and 7 bases at J, with 11 bases between the two ends. The germline CDR1 and CDR2 sequences are SNHLY and FYNNEI. This chain's CDR3 is CASSAEGGQPQHF. CDR3 in DNA: TGTGCCAGCAGTGCCGAGGGCGGGCAGCCCCAGCATTTT.

This clonotype was observed at least ten times. V usage is TRBV11-3 and J usage is TRBJ2-1; TRBD1 agrees at 7 bases. The CDR3 is 15 amino acids. Germline-derived CDR1 and CDR2 are SGHNT and YENEEA. The V and J ends lost 0 bases and 9 bases, in that order; junction bases with no gene match: 8. CDR3 sequence: CASSLENTGVAEQFF. In DNA form, the CDR3 reads TGTGCCAGCAGCTTAGAAAACACAGGGGTTGCTGAGCAGTTCTTC.

In its sample, this clonotype was seen many times. The chain couples TRBV20-1 to TRBJ2-2; 8 bases map to TRBD2. The ends lost 3 bases at V and 7 bases at J; junction bases unmatched: 7. The CDR3 is 14 amino acids. CDR1 DFQATT and CDR2 SNEGSKA come from the germline V gene (reference sequence). The CDR3 loop reads CSASISGSVGELFF. The CDR3 DNA follows: TGCAGTGCTAGTATCAGCGGGAGCGTCGGGGAGCTGTTTTTT.

The gene calls are TRBV5-1 and TRBJ1-4; D might be TRBD1 (5 bases). This CDR3 has 15 residues. Germline V lookup: CDR1 SGHRS, CDR2 YFSETQ. Trimming cost V 3 bases and J 3 bases, with 12 bases left between them. CDR3 amino acids: CASSWGTDSNEKLFF. CDR3 nucleotide sequence: TGCGCCAGCAGCTGGGGGACGGACTCTAATGAAAAACTGTTTTTT.

In this sample, this clonotype turned up many times. V is TRBV28 and J is TRBJ2-7; 7 positions agree with TRBD2. The V gene end was trimmed by 1 base and the J gene end by 5 bases; junction bases not matched to a gene: 14. The CDR3 totals 17 residues. Germline values: CDR1 MDHEN, CDR2 SYDVKM. The CDR3 spells CASSLSSSGKTTDEQYF. The CDR3, as DNA: TGTGCCAGCAGTTTATCCTCTAGCGGAAAGACAACAGACGAGCAGTACTTC.

This rearrangement joins TRBV28 to TRBJ1-2, with D uncertain. CDR1 and CDR2 (germline): MDHEN, SYDVKM. The CDR3 runs 10 residues. Written as DNA, the CDR3 is TGTGCGATAGGACGTCATGGCTACACCTTC. Translation: CAIGRHGYTF.

V is TRBV11-2 and J is TRBJ1-3; 8 nucleotides align to TRBD1. Germline values: CDR1 SGHAT, CDR2 FQNNGV. The V segment lost 5 bases and the J segment 2 bases; nucleotides outside the gene matches: 8. The CDR3 extends over 16 amino acids. The DNA for the CDR3 is TGTGCCAGCAGCCCCCAGGACAGGGTGGCTGGAAACACCATATATTTT. It yields the protein CASSPQDRVAGNTIYF.

With regard to this clonotype: A read error may explain this, as a much larger clone is one base away. The rearrangement links TRBV3-1 to TRBJ2-6; D is unclear. V was trimmed by 0 bases and J by 2 bases, leaving 11 bases between them. CDR1 and CDR2 from the germline V gene are LGHDT and YNNKEL (reference sequence). This CDR3 has 17 amino acids. Here the CDR3 DNA reads TGTGCCAGCAGCCAAGATTCGGCAGAGACTGGGGCCAACGTCCTGACTTTC. This gives the protein CASSQDSAETGANVLTF. Full variable domain (outside the CDR3, taken from reference TRBV3-1 and TRBJ2-6): DTAVSQTPKYLVTQMGNDKSIKCEQNLGHDTMYWYKQDSKKFLKIMFSYNNKELIINETVPNRFSPKSPDKAHLNLHINSLELGDSAVYFCASSQDSAETGANVLTFGAGSRLTVL.

The chain recombines TRBV4-2 with TRBJ1-6, with D perhaps TRBD1 (6 bases). Trimming stripped 1 base from V and 6 bases from J, with 13 bases between. Per germline, CDR1 LGHNA and CDR2 YNFKEQ. This CDR3 spans 16 amino acids. The CDR3 protein is CASSQVAGQINSPLHF. The CDR3 region has the DNA TGTGCCAGCAGCCAAGTAGCAGGACAGATTAATTCACCCCTCCACTTT.

This clonotype was observed many times. The chain uses TRBV6-1 and TRBJ1-5; D remains unclear. V lost 9 bases, J lost 1 base, and 10 bases lay in between. Germline lookup yields CDR1 MNHNS and CDR2 SASEGT. The CDR3 is 13 residues long. The CDR3 sequence is CASKRESNQPQHF. The CDR3, as DNA: TGTGCCAGTAAACGGGAAAGCAATCAGCCCCAGCATTTT.

In this sample, this clonotype turned up many times. The genes are TRBV30 and TRBJ2-7; 11 bases map to TRBD1. The CDR3 has 14 amino acids. CDR1 GTSNPN and CDR2 SVGIG come from the germline V gene (reference sequence). V gave up 0 bases and J gave up 5 bases; unmatched junction bases: 3. CDR3 in amino acids: CAWSVGQGADEQYF. In DNA, the CDR3 is TGTGCCTGGAGTGTTGGACAGGGGGCGGACGAGCAGTACTTC.

This clonotype was observed many times. The V and J genes are TRBV27 and TRBJ2-5, with D hard to call. With 9 bases removed from V and 4 bases from J, the gap between germline ends came to 30 bases. Germline V gene lookup returns CDR1 MNHEY and CDR2 SMNVEV (reference sequence). The CDR3 consists of 18 residues. The CDR3 region is CASYLPPVKALPAETQYF. The CDR3 region has the DNA TGTGCCAGTTATCTCCCGCCAGTTAAAGCTCTGCCTGCAGAGACCCAGTACTTC.

This clonotype was counted many times. This chain joins TRBV30 and TRBJ1-1, with D possibly TRBD1 on 6 matching bases. V was trimmed by 0 bases and J by 11 bases, leaving 13 bases between them. The CDR3 covers 12 residues. Looked up from germline, CDR1 is GTSNPN and CDR2 is SVGIG (reference sequence). This chain's CDR3 is CAWSVTGSVAFF. The CDR3, as DNA: TGTGCCTGGAGTGTGACAGGATCTGTGGCTTTCTTT.

This clonotype was seen ten or more times. The V call is TRBV6-5, the J call TRBJ1-1; TRBD1 matches 7 bases. The CDR3 sequence is 13 residues long. Per germline, CDR1 MNHEY and CDR2 SVGAGI. Trimming at V came to 7 bases and at J to 3 bases, leaving 5 bases not matched to a gene. CDR3 sequence reads: CASTQDRYTEAFF. Written as DNA, the CDR3 is TGTGCCAGCACCCAGGACAGGTACACTGAAGCTTTCTTT.

There are a few counts of this clonotype. This sequence joins TRBV6-1 and TRBJ1-3; no reliable D call. V gave up 6 bases and J gave up 0 bases, with 12 bases separating them. Germline CDR1 is MNHNS and CDR2 is SASEGT. The CDR3 runs to 15 residues. The chain's CDR3 is CASRGPDPSGNTIYF. The CDR3, as DNA: TGTGCCAGCAGAGGCCCGGACCCCTCTGGAAACACCATATATTTT.

This clonotype was counted between two and nine times. The chain uses TRBV6-1 and TRBJ2-4; TRBD1 might be the D (6 bases). CDR3 length: 16 amino acids. The germline V gene has CDR1 MNHNS and CDR2 SASEGT. V shed 7 bases and J shed 2 bases, with 18 bases lying between them. CDR3 residues: CASTLDRRGTKNIQYF. CDR3 nucleotides: TGTGCCAGCACGCTGGACAGAAGAGGAACCAAAAACATTCAGTACTTC.

This clonotype was observed a handful of times. The V gene is TRBV12-3 or TRBV12-4, the J gene TRBJ2-5, with D unclear. The ends were cut back, 3 bases at V and 4 bases at J, with 9 bases in the middle. The CDR3 sequence is 13 residues long. CDR3 protein: CASSFSWRETQYF. Written as DNA, the CDR3 is TGTGCCAGCAGTTTCTCGTGGAGAGAGACCCAGTACTTC.

This clonotype occurred many times. This rearrangement joins TRBV18 to TRBJ2-7, with 9 bases that match TRBD1. Germline CDR1 KGHSH, CDR2 LQKENI. This CDR3 contains 14 residues. V was clipped by 3 bases and J by 4 bases; unmatched bases: 4. For the CDR3, the DNA is TGTGCCAGCTCACCCGCCGGGACAGGGTACGAGCAGTACTTC. This codes for CASSPAGTGYEQYF.

This chain links TRBV28 with TRBJ2-7, with a tentative D call TRBD1 (6 bases). V gave up 7 bases and J gave up 1 base, with 14 bases separating them. Germline V gene lookup returns CDR1 MDHEN and CDR2 SYDVKM. The CDR3 covers 14 residues. The CDR3, as DNA: TGTGCCAGCAAGGACAGACTCATGTCCTACGAGCAGTACTTC. The encoded protein is CASKDRLMSYEQYF.